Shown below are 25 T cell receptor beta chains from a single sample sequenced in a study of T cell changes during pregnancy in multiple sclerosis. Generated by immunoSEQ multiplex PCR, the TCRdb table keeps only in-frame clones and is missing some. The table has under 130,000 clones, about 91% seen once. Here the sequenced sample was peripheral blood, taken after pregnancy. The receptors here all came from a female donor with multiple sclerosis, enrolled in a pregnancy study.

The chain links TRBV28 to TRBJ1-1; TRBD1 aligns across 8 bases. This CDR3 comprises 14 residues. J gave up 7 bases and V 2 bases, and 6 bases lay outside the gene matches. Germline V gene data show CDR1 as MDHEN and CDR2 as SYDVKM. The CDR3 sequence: CASSLPRDRNEAFF. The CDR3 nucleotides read TGTGCCAGCAGTTTACCCCGGGACAGGAATGAAGCTTTCTTT.

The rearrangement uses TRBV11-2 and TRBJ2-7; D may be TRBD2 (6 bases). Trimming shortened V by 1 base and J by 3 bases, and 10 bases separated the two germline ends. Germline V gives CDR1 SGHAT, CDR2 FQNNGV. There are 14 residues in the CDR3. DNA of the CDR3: TGTGCCAGCAGCTTAGTGGGTAGCGGCTACGAGCAGTACTTC. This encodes CASSLVGSGYEQYF.

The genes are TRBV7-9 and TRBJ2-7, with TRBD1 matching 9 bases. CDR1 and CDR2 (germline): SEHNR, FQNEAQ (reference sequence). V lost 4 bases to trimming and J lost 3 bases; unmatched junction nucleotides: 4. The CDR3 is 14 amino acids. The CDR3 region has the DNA TGTGCCAGCAGCTACGACAGGGGGAACTACGAGCAGTACTTC. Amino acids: CASSYDRGNYEQYF.

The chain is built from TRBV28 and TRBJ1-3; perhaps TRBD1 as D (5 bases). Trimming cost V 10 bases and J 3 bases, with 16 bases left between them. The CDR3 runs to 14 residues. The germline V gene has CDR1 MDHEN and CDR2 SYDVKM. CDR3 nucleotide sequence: TGTGCCACCACCCCGGCAGGGTATGGAAACACCATATATTTT. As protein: CATTPAGYGNTIYF.

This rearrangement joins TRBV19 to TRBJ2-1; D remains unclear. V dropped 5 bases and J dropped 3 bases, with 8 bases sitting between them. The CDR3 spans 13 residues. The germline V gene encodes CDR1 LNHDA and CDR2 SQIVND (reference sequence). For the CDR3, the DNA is TGTGCCAGTAGTCTCGGTCTCTACAATGAGCAGTTCTTC. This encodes CASSLGLYNEQFF.

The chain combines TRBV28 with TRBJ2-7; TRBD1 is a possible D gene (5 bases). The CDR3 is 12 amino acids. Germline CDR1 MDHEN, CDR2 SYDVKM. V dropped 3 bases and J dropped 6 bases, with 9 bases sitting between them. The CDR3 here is CASSFTGGEQYF. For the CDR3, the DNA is TGTGCCAGCAGTTTTACAGGTGGCGAGCAGTACTTC. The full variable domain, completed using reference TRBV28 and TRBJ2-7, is DVKVTQSSRYLVKRTGEKVFLECVQDMDHENMFWYRQDPGLGLRLIYFSYDVKMKEKGDIPEGYSVSREKKERFSLILESASTNQTSMYLCASSFTGGEQYFGPGTRLTVT.

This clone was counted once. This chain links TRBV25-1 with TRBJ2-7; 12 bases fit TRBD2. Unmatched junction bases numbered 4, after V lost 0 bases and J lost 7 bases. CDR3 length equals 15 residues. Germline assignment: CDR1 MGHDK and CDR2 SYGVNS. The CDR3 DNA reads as TGTGCCAGCAGTGAATATATACTAGCGGGGGGAGAGCAGTACTTC. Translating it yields CASSEYILAGGEQYF.

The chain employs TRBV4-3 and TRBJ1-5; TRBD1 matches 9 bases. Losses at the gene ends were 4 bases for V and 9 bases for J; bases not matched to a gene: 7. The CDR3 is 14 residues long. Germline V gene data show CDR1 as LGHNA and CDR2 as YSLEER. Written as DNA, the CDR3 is TGCGCCAGCAGCCGACGTACAGGGGGCTGGCCCCAGCATTTT. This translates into CASSRRTGGWPQHF.

CDR3 sequence (DNA): TGCGCCAGCACCCCTTCGAGCTCCTACAATGAGCAGTTCTTC. Translation gives CASTPSSSYNEQFF. The V and J genes are TRBV5-1 and TRBJ2-1; D gene ambiguous. The CDR3 totals 14 residues. CDR1 is SGHRS, CDR2 YFSETQ, per germline. Trimming removed 6 bases from V and 0 bases from J, with 10 bases in between. Based on the CDR3 plus reference TRBV5-1 and TRBJ2-1, the full variable domain is KAGVTQTPRYLIKTRGQQVTLSCSPISGHRSVSWYQQTPGQGLQFLFEYFSETQRNKGNFPGRFSGRQFSNSRSEMNVSTLELGDSALYLCASTPSSSYNEQFFGPGTRLTVL.

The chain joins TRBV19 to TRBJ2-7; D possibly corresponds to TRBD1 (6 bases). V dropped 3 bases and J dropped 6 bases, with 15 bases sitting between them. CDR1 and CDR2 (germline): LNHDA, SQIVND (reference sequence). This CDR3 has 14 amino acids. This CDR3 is CASSIWGRDSEQYF. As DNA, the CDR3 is TGTGCCAGTAGTATTTGGGGGCGCGACTCCGAGCAGTACTTC.

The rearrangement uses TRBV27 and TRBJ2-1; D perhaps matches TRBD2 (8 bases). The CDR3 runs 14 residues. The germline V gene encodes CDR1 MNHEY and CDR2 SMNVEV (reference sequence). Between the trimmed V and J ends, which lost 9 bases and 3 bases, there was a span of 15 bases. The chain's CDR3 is CASSGTEIYNEQFF. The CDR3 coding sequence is TGTGCCAGTAGCGGGACAGAAATCTACAATGAGCAGTTCTTC.

CDR3 DNA sequence: TGTGCCAGCAGTTACGGGAGGGTTTGGGACCAAGAGACCCAGTACTTC. Translating gives CASSYGRVWDQETQYF. The gene calls are TRBV6-6 and TRBJ2-5, with 7 nucleotides matching TRBD2. Germline CDR1 MNHNY, CDR2 SVGAGI (reference sequence). This CDR3 is 16 amino acids long. Trimming removed 2 bases from V and 0 bases from J; junction bases left unmatched: 6.

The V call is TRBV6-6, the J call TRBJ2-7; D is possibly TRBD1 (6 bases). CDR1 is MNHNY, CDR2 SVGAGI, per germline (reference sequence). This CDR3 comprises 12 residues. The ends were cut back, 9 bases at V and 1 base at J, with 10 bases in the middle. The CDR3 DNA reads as TGTGCCAGTTCCGGACAGTCCTACGAGCAGTACTTC. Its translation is CASSGQSYEQYF.

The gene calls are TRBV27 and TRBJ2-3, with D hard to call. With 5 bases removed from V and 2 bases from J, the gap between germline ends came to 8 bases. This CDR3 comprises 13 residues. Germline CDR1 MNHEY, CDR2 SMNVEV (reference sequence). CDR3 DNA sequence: TGTGCCAGCAGTACCCTAATCACAGATACGCAGTATTTT. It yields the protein CASSTLITDTQYF.

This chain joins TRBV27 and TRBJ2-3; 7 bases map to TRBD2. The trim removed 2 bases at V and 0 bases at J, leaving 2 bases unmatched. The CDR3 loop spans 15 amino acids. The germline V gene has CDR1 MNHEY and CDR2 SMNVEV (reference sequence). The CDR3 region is CASSLPSGSTDTQYF. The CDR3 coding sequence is TGTGCCAGCAGTTTACCTAGCGGAAGCACAGATACGCAGTATTTT.

The CDR3 coding sequence is TGTGCCAGCAGCTTAACGGGACTAGCGGACACAGATACGCAGTATTTT. Encoded protein: CASSLTGLADTDTQYF. The chain links TRBV7-3 to TRBJ2-3, with 11 bases identical to TRBD2. V was clipped by 0 bases and J by 2 bases; unmatched bases: 1. Germline V CDR1 and CDR2: SGHTA, FQGTGA. This CDR3 has 16 residues.

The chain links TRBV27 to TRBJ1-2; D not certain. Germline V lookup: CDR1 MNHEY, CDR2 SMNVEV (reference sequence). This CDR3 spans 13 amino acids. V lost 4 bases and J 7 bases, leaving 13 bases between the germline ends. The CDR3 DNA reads TGTGCCAGCAGTTATCTTCCCTCAGGTGGCTACACCTTC. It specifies CASSYLPSGGYTF.

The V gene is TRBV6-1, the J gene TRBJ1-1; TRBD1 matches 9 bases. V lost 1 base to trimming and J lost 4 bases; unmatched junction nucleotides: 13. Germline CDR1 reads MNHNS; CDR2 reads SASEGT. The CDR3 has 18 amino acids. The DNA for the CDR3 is TGTGCCAGCAGTGAAGGGGGGACAGGGAGATTCTGGCGCACTGAAGCTTTCTTT. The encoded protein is CASSEGGTGRFWRTEAFF.

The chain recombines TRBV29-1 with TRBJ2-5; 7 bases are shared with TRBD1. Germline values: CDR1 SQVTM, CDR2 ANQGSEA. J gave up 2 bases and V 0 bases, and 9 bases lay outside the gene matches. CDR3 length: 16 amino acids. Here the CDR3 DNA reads TGCAGCGTTGAAGATCCCGGACAGGCGATTCAAGAGACCCAGTACTTC. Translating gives CSVEDPGQAIQETQYF.

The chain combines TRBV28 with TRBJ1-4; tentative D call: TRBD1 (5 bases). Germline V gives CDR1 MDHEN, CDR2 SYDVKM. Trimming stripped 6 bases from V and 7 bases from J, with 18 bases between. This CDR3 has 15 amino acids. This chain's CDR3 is CASRARDLGGEKLFF. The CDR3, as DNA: TGTGCCAGCAGGGCACGGGACCTCGGGGGTGAAAAACTGTTTTTT.

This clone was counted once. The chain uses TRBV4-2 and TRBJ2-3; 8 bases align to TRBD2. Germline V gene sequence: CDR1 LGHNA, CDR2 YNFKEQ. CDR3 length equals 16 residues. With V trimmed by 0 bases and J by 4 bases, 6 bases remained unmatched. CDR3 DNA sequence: TGTGCCAGCAGCCAAGATCCGACGGGAGGGCCAGATACGCAGTATTTT. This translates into CASSQDPTGGPDTQYF.

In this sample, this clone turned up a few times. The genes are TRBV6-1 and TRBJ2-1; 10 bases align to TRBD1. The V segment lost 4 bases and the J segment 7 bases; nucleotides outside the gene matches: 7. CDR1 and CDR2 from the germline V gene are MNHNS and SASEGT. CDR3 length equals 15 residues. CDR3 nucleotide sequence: TGTGCCAGCAGTGGTGGGACAGGGGATTCGAATGAGCAGTTCTTC. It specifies CASSGGTGDSNEQFF.

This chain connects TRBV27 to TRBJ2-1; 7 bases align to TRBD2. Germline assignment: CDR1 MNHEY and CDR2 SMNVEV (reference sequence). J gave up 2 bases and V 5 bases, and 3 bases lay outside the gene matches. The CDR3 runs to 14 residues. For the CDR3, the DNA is TGTGCCAGCAGTAGCGGGAACACCTACAATGAGCAGTTCTTC. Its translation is CASSSGNTYNEQFF.

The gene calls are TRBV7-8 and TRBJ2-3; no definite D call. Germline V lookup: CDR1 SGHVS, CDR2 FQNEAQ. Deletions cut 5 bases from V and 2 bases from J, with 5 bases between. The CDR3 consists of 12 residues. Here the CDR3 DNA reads TGTGCCAGCAGCGACACCACAGATACGCAGTATTTT. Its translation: CASSDTTDTQYF.

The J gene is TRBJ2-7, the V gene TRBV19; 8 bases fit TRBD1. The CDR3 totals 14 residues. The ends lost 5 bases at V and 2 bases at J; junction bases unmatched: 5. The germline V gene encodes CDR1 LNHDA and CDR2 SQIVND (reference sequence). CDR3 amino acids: CASSAGQGPYEQYF. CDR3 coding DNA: TGTGCCAGTAGTGCAGGACAGGGACCCTACGAGCAGTACTTC. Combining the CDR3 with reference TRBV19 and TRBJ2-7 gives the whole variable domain DGGITQSPKYLFRKEGQNVTLSCEQNLNHDAMYWYRQDPGQGLRLIYYSQIVNDFQKGDIAEGYSVSREKKESFPLTVTSAQKNPTAFYLCASSAGQGPYEQYFGPGTRLTVT.